This record covers a single TCR beta chain. Its specific antigen is unknown. It has no much larger one-base neighbor in the sample; base qualities were not kept. The donors were healthy, HIV-negative adults who had no recently reported acute infections or vaccinations. Every donor was a Caucasian adult living in Nashville, Tennessee, USA. CD4+ T cells were enriched through magnetic negative selection, after which naive cells were positively selected on CD45RA and the remaining negative fraction served as the memory subset. Blood was collected by leukapheresis, and PBMCs were isolated by Ficoll-Histopaque density gradient centrifugation and then cryopreserved in liquid nitrogen vapor phase. Analytical flow cytometry was used to check the purity and quantity of each magnetically sorted T cell population. Genomic DNA was isolated from each sorted fraction and quantified by UV absorbance on a Nanodrop 2000c.

Using the deep immunoSEQ assay, multiplex PCR amplified TCR CDR3 regions from genomic DNA. Extracted genomic DNA from each cell subset was spread evenly across all wells of several immunoSEQ 96-well plates, with each plate serving as a replicate. For sorted subsets, roughly 0.2 ug genomic DNA, equal to about 30,000 T cell genomes, was loaded into each replicate PCR. Purified libraries were quantified with a Qubit 3.0 fluorometer, sized on a Bioanalyzer 2100, and re-quantified with the KAPA Library Quantification kit. Each immunoSEQ 96-well plate was sequenced on its own single-read 150-cycle Illumina NextSeq 550 flow cell. As for how the authors treated the data: Because the immunoSEQ output included only junctional sequences and no quality scores, the filtering could not be the same as the filtering used for full-length reads. To assign V/J genes and CDR3, sequences were annotated using PyIR, a Python wrapper for IgBLAST v1.9, with IMGT germline references. Any read was removed if the V/J assignment was weak (E-value above 1e-6), the CDR3 was missing, or the read contained stop codons, out-of-frame junctions, or ambiguous translated residues. A V3J clonotype was defined by an identical inferred V gene, J gene, and CDR3 amino acid sequence. The percentage overlap between two repertoires was calculated by dividing the number of shared unique clonotypes by the size of the smaller repertoire. Three approaches were used to assess repertoire richness: RTK rarefaction, the Chao1 estimator, and Recon v2.1 estimates of unobserved clonotypes. Generation probabilities were computed with OLGA for all TCRbeta clonotypes obtained by the gDNA method from a handful of donors. Here the immuneACCESS table is served through TCRdb, limited to in-frame sequences with V and J called. Missing clones are a known gap in these copies; in checked studies unresolved V genes cover under half, and the rest lacks a known reason. That table furnishes V, J and clone size, whereas the DNA furnished D and trimming. The table for this sample lists 2 million to 2.5 million clones; nearly 97% of them were counted only once. The ten largest account for about 0.13% of the sample.

Trimmed from V: 3 bases; trimmed from J: 4 bases; junction bases lacking a gene match: 6. Measured from the cysteine to the phenylalanine, the CDR3 is 15 residues long. The retained sequence is limited to the CDR3, 45 bases, with the frame set at the first base. From a lookup of the germline V gene, CDR1 and CDR2 are SGHDN and FVKESK. The data derive from a study of shared clonotypes between healthy human individuals (dated by TCRdb to the early 2020s). Regarding the research as a whole: A few men and a couple of women, aged 18 to 49 years, made up the cohort. Per donor, three plates each were used for CD4 naive and CD4 memory, two for CD8 naive, and one for CD8 memory. To estimate repertoire size and how much clonotype sharing occurs between individuals, the study deeply sequenced the blood TCR repertoires of about five healthy adults. To increase sequencing depth and limit assay-specific biases, different laboratories used diverse techniques to prepare libraries and sequence TCR repertoires. Per donor, leukapheresis produced somewhere between about 0.94 and 9.5 billion PBMCs. On the study overall, not on this receptor specifically: When a few donors were compared, the shared fraction of clonotypes was roughly 5% for naive CD4, over 3% for naive CD8, roughly 2.5% for memory CD4, and 0.4% for memory CD8. Naive subsets generally had larger estimated clonotype richness than memory subsets did. Pairwise subsampling indicated that sequencing depth was expected to affect the degree of clonotype sharing among donors. Incomplete sequencing was indicated by rarefaction of sorted-subset datasets, despite the large sequencing depth. Sampling was restricted to blood, and TCR repertoires in tissues likely differ from the TCR repertoires found in blood. Compared with non-shared clonotypes, clonotypes shared by all four sorted-subset donors had higher generation probabilities. The small number of donors limited the genetic and exposure-history diversity represented.

This receptor was taken from a man aged 18-30 years in good health. The chain joins TRBV14 to TRBJ2-5; 9 bases in between match TRBD1. The specimen was naive CD4+ T cells sorted from blood. This sample's cell subset or site label indicates: CD45RA+ positively selected. The nucleotides are TGTGCCAGCAGCCAGGAACAGGGGGCGGGAGAGACCCAGTACTTC. Its protein is CASSQEQGAGETQYF.